This entry describes one TCR beta chain. This entry is derived from a study of OX40 agonist ivuxolimab in advanced cancers. The overall study: Dose-escalation patients' cancers were hepatocellular carcinoma, melanoma, renal cell or head and neck cancer.

This table comes from immunoSEQ multiplex PCR, and its TCRdb copy is limited to in-frame clones, with some not included. The sample consists of 30,000 to 40,000 clones, 80% to 90% of them appearing once. The receptor comes from an adult with an advanced solid tumor such as melanoma, head and neck, liver or kidney cancer. The sequencing here drew on CD4+ or CD8+ T cells sorted from blood, taken in a trial of the OX40 agonist ivuxolimab.

DNA of the CDR3: TGTGCCAGCAGTGAAAGACAGACCTCCTACGAGCAGTACTTC. Translated: CASSERQTSYEQYF. V is TRBV2 and J is TRBJ2-7; D perhaps matches TRBD1 (5 bases). Per germline, CDR1 SNHLY and CDR2 FYNNEI. The ends were cut back, 2 bases at V and 0 bases at J, with 8 bases in the middle. This CDR3 is 14 amino acids long.